One sample yielded the 26 T cell receptor beta chains listed below, sequenced in a study of T cells in Graves' hyperthyroidism and ophthalmopathy (dated by TCRdb to the late 2010s). Library preparation employed multiplex PCR. The instrument was an Illumina HiSeq 2000. Amplification of TCR beta CDR3 regions was carried out from RNA transcripts. A first-round RT-PCR of the TCR CDR3 used the HTBI primer set with the Qiagen OneStep RT-PCR kit. Through fastp at Q25 and MiXCR, TCRdb rebuilt clones from the public reads, retaining in-frame beta chains. When rows share a CDR3 protein, they turn into one entry using the most common DNA and genes. The sample contains about 560,000 distinct CDR3 sequences, 35% to 55% of them found a single time. The ten largest clonotypes hold roughly 8.2% of the sample. Sequencing used peripheral blood or thyroid tissue (not recorded which). The receptors were sampled from a woman aged 18-29 years with Graves' hyperthyroidism. Donor details come from another sample of the same person, matched by shared clones.

This chain links TRBV2 with TRBJ2-7; no firm D call. The CDR3 sequence is 14 residues long. The germline CDR1 and CDR2 sequences are SNHLY and FYNNEI. Trimming pared 5 bases from V and 2 bases from J, leaving 13 bases between. The CDR3 sequence: CASSYVLGPYEQYF. The DNA for the CDR3 is TGTGCCAGCAGTTACGTCCTCGGGCCCTACGAGCAGTACTTC. The full variable domain, completed using reference TRBV2 and TRBJ2-7, is EPEVTQTPSHQVTQMGQEVILRCVPISNHLYFYWYRQILGQKVEFLVSFYNNEISEKSEIFDDQFSVERPDGSNFTLKIRSTKLEDSAMYFCASSYVLGPYEQYFGPGTRLTVT.

Worth noting for this clonotype: A junction boundary mismatches the germline segment, possibly from a read error. The rearrangement links TRBV10-3 to TRBJ1-5, with a possible D match to TRBD1 (5 bases). The length of the CDR3 is 16 residues. Germline assignment: CDR1 ENHRY and CDR2 SYGVKD. The CDR3 nucleotides are TGTGCCATCAGTGAGCCCAGGACAATGCTGGATCAGCCCCAGCACTTT. It specifies CAISEPRTMLDQPQHF.

J is TRBJ2-6 and V is TRBV19; 7 nucleotides align to TRBD1. This CDR3 has 17 amino acids. The J segment lost 3 bases and the V segment lost 6 bases, leaving 11 bases of the junction unmatched. Germline assignment: CDR1 LNHDA and CDR2 SQIVND (reference sequence). CDR3 protein: CASSLTGSDYGANVLTF. In DNA, the CDR3 is TGTGCCAGTAGCTTGACAGGGTCAGACTATGGGGCCAACGTCCTGACTTTC.

On this clonotype: Germline and junction disagree at one end, which may indicate a read error. The rearrangement links TRBV10-3 to TRBJ1-2; D remains unclear. The CDR3 spans 13 residues. Per the germline V gene, CDR1 is ENHRY and CDR2 is SYGVKD. CDR3 sequence (DNA): TGTGCCAGCAGTTACTCGAGTAACTATGGCTACACCTTC. It encodes CASSYSSNYGYTF.

There are a few counts of this clonotype. The rearrangement joins TRBV7-9 to TRBJ2-7; D might be TRBD2 (6 bases). The CDR3 is 15 residues long. V was cut by 3 bases and J by 2 bases, with 14 bases left in between. CDR1 and CDR2 from the germline V gene are SEHNR and FQNEAQ (reference sequence). Here the CDR3 reads CASSFIGGTPYEQYF. The CDR3, as DNA: TGTGCCAGCAGCTTCATCGGGGGAACCCCCTACGAGCAGTACTTC.

This clonotype was recorded once. CDR3 sequence reads: CASSQDAGSPLHF. Written as DNA, the CDR3 is TGTGCCAGCAGCCAAGATGCGGGTTCACCCCTCCACTTT. The chain is built from TRBV4-2 and TRBJ1-6; no definite D call. V dropped 0 bases and J dropped 9 bases, with 6 bases sitting between them. This CDR3 spans 13 amino acids. The germline CDR1 and CDR2 sequences are LGHNA and YNFKEQ.

The chain recombines TRBV7-3 with TRBJ1-1; D is possibly TRBD1 (5 bases). The CDR3 runs 17 residues. The germline V and J ends were trimmed by 2 bases and 1 base, with 17 bases remaining between them. CDR1 and CDR2 from the germline V gene are SGHTA and FQGTGA. The CDR3 DNA follows: TGTGCCAGCAGCTTATTACAAGCTGGGGGGAGGAACACTGAAGCTTTCTTT. Encoded protein: CASSLLQAGGRNTEAFF.

This clonotype was observed at least ten times. This chain links TRBV15 with TRBJ2-5; D gene ambiguous. V lost 4 bases and J lost 5, with 8 bases in between. The CDR3 has 12 residues. Germline V gene data show CDR1 as LNHNV and CDR2 as YYDKDF (reference sequence). As DNA, the CDR3 is TGTGCCACCAGCACTAGTGATGAGACCCAGTACTTC. Amino acids: CATSTSDETQYF.

This clonotype has more than one count but fewer than ten. The chain uses TRBV10-3 and TRBJ1-1, with D possibly TRBD1 on 5 matching bases. CDR1 and CDR2 (germline): ENHRY, SYGVKD. Trimming shortened V by 6 bases and J by 10 bases, and 18 bases separated the two germline ends. The CDR3 length is 13 residues. CDR3 loop: CAIRDSTKGPAFF. CDR3 DNA sequence: TGTGCCATCAGGGATTCGACAAAGGGACCAGCTTTCTTT.

This clonotype has at least ten counts. The chain's CDR3 is CATSDLRMGRETQYF. The CDR3 DNA follows: TGTGCCACCAGTGATTTGCGCATGGGTAGGGAGACCCAGTACTTC. J is TRBJ2-5 and V is TRBV24-1; D gene uncertain. V dropped 0 bases and J dropped 5 bases, with 12 bases sitting between them. This CDR3 has 15 residues. Per germline, CDR1 KGHDR and CDR2 SFDVKD.

The sample holds many counts of this clonotype. V usage is TRBV15 and J usage is TRBJ1-5; D remains unclear. The CDR3 loop spans 15 amino acids. Looked up from germline, CDR1 is LNHNV and CDR2 is YYDKDF (reference sequence). Trimming removed 0 bases at V and 7 bases at J, with 13 bases between. CDR3 DNA: TGTGCCACCAGCAGAGATCAAGGTGACCGCCAGCCCCAGCATTTT. Translating it yields CATSRDQGDRQPQHF.

V gene TRBV7-9 combines with J gene TRBJ1-6, with D possibly matching TRBD1 (5 bases). Germline V gene sequence: CDR1 SEHNR, CDR2 FQNEAQ (reference sequence). This CDR3 spans 18 amino acids. The V end was cut by 4 bases, the J end by 8 bases, with 24 bases between. DNA of the CDR3: TGTGCCAGCAGCTCCGGGGGGAGAATCAGGCAGATAGATTCACCCCTCCACTTT. Protein sequence: CASSSGGRIRQIDSPLHF.

The rearrangement links TRBV7-8 to TRBJ1-4, with D perhaps TRBD1 (5 bases). Germline CDR1 reads SGHVS; CDR2 reads FQNEAQ. The CDR3 is made up of 19 amino acids. Trimming removed 0 bases from V and 7 bases from J, with 24 bases in between. The CDR3 DNA sequence: TGTGCCAGCAGCTTAGCTTTGGATGGCGGGGGAACACCGGGTGAAAAACTGTTTTTT. It yields the protein CASSLALDGGGTPGEKLFF.

This sequence joins TRBV7-2 and TRBJ1-6; D call uncertain. The CDR3 covers 12 residues. In germline, CDR1 is SGHTA, CDR2 FQGNSA. V was shortened by 9 bases and J by 10 bases, with 13 bases between the two germline ends. The chain's CDR3 is CASSTAGSPLHF. The CDR3 DNA reads as TGTGCCAGTAGTACCGCCGGGTCACCCCTCCACTTT.

The rearrangement uses TRBV7-2 and TRBJ2-2; TRBD2 aligns across 7 bases. CDR1 SGHTA and CDR2 FQGNSA come from the germline V gene. CDR3 size: 17 residues. V shed 5 bases, J shed 2 bases, and the junction held 11 bases outside the gene matches. CDR3 protein: CASSTSLAELNTGELFF. The CDR3 DNA reads as TGTGCCAGCAGCACCTCTCTAGCGGAGCTAAACACCGGGGAGCTGTTTTTT.

This clonotype turned up a few times. J is TRBJ1-4 and V is TRBV7-9, with TRBD1 identical over 7 bases. Germline V gene sequence: CDR1 SEHNR, CDR2 FQNEAQ (reference sequence). The CDR3 spans 14 residues. V dropped 4 bases and J dropped 8; count of bases not matched to a gene: 7. The CDR3 DNA sequence: TGTGCCAGCAGCTCGGACAGGCAAGGAGAAAAACTGTTTTTT. Protein sequence: CASSSDRQGEKLFF. The full variable domain, with the rest looked up from reference TRBV7-9 and TRBJ1-4, is DTGVSQNPRHKITKRGQNVTFRCDPISEHNRLYWYRQTLGQGPEFLTYFQNEAQLEKSRLLSDRFSAERPKGSFSTLEIQRTEQGDSAMYLCASSSDRQGEKLFFGSGTQLSVL.

About this clonotype itself: One base away lies a much larger clone, so this may be a sequencing read error. This chain links TRBV7-9 with TRBJ2-7, with 7 bases matching TRBD1. The V and J ends lost 8 bases and 5 bases, in that order; junction bases with no gene match: 9. The CDR3 runs 13 residues. Per the germline V gene, CDR1 is SEHNR and CDR2 is FQNEAQ (reference sequence). The CDR3 loop is CASEGQMSHEQYF. The CDR3 DNA reads TGTGCCAGCGAGGGACAGATGTCCCACGAGCAGTACTTC.

This clonotype has a count of ten or more. The chain has TRBV29-1 and TRBJ1-2; no definite D call. This CDR3 has 14 amino acids. The V gene lost 0 bases and the J gene lost 4 bases, with 12 bases spanning the gap. The V gene's germline CDR1 is SQVTM and CDR2 ANQGSEA. In nucleotides, the CDR3 is TGCAGCGTTGAAGAGCGAGGGTTTCCCTATGGCTACACCTTC. Translation gives CSVEERGFPYGYTF.

For this clonotype: A read error may explain this, as a much larger clone is one base away. The CDR3 spells CSVPLWLGQETQYF. CDR3 DNA sequence: TGCAGCGTTCCGCTGTGGTTAGGGCAAGAGACCCAGTACTTC. This sequence joins TRBV29-1 and TRBJ2-5, with unresolved D. This CDR3 contains 14 residues. Germline-derived CDR1 and CDR2 are SQVTM and ANQGSEA. Trimming took off 5 bases at V and 2 bases at J, with 15 bases between the two ends.

The chain joins TRBV20-1 to TRBJ2-5; 13 nucleotides agree with TRBD2. Per the germline V gene, CDR1 is DFQATT and CDR2 is SNEGSKA (reference sequence). The CDR3 spans 16 residues. Trimming at V came to 6 bases and at J to 6 bases, leaving 13 bases not matched to a gene. The chain's CDR3 is CSATGLAGTSLQTQYF. In DNA, the CDR3 is TGCAGTGCGACGGGACTAGCGGGAACCTCGTTGCAGACCCAGTACTTC.

The chain uses TRBV20-1 and TRBJ2-5; D tentatively reads TRBD1 or TRBD2 (5 bases each). Germline lookup yields CDR1 DFQATT and CDR2 SNEGSKA (reference sequence). With 5 bases removed from V and 4 bases from J, the gap between germline ends came to 14 bases. This CDR3 has 13 amino acids. This chain's CDR3 is CSAPGGVVETQYF. In DNA form, the CDR3 reads TGCAGTGCTCCTGGGGGAGTAGTAGAGACCCAGTACTTC.

This clonotype has only a few counts. The chain combines TRBV25-1 with TRBJ1-2; 8 bases line up with TRBD1. V lost 4 bases and J lost 2; bases outside the gene matches: 6. This CDR3 is built from 15 residues. The germline V gene has CDR1 MGHDK and CDR2 SYGVNS. CDR3: CASSASRTGNYGYTF. For the CDR3, the DNA is TGTGCCAGCAGTGCTTCCCGGACAGGGAACTATGGCTACACCTTC.

The chain joins TRBV2 to TRBJ1-1; unclear D gene. The CDR3 extends over 14 amino acids. Germline CDR1 and CDR2: SNHLY and FYNNEI. V dropped 1 base and J dropped 1 base, with 7 bases sitting between them. For the CDR3, the DNA is TGTGCCAGCAGTGAAGGCAGACGGAACACTGAAGCTTTCTTT. Translated: CASSEGRRNTEAFF. Complete variable domain (other parts from reference TRBV2 and TRBJ1-1): EPEVTQTPSHQVTQMGQEVILRCVPISNHLYFYWYRQILGQKVEFLVSFYNNEISEKSEIFDDQFSVERPDGSNFTLKIRSTKLEDSAMYFCASSEGRRNTEAFFGQGTRLTVV.

The chain is built from TRBV7-3 and TRBJ1-3; a possible D gene is TRBD1 (5 bases). The CDR3 runs 17 residues. Trimming removed 5 bases from V and 0 bases from J, with 17 bases in between. CDR1 and CDR2 (germline): SGHTA, FQGTGA. The DNA for the CDR3 is TGTGCCAGCAGCCCATGGACACCTTCTTTCTCTGGAAACACCATATATTTT. Protein product: CASSPWTPSFSGNTIYF.

This clonotype was counted at least ten times. V and J are TRBV7-2 and TRBJ1-6; no firm D call. CDR1 and CDR2 from the germline V gene are SGHTA and FQGNSA. This CDR3 has 12 amino acids. The V end was cut by 5 bases, the J end by 7 bases, with 6 bases between. This chain's CDR3 is CASSLYNSPLHF. The CDR3 nucleotides are TGTGCCAGCAGCCTATACAATTCACCCCTCCACTTT.

In its sample, this clonotype was seen many times. This rearrangement joins TRBV7-2 to TRBJ1-6; D call uncertain. Trimming removed 4 bases at V and 17 bases at J, with 18 bases between. This CDR3 has 13 residues. The germline V gene encodes CDR1 SGHTA and CDR2 FQGNSA. CDR3 in DNA: TGTGCCAGCAGCTCCCTTGGCGGACCCCCCGTCCACTTT. This gives the protein CASSSLGGPPVHF.